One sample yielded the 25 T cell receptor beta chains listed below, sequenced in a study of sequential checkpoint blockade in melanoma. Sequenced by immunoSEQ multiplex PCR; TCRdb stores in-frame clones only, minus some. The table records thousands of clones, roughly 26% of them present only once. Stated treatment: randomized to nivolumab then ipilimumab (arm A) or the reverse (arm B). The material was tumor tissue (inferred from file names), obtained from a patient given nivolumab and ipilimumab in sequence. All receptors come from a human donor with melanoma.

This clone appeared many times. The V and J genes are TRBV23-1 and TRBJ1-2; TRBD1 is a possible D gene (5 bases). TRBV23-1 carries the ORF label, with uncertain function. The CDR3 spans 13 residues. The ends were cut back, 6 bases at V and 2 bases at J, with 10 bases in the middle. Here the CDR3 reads CASSSQGNYGYTF. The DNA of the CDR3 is TGCGCCAGCAGCTCCCAGGGAAACTATGGCTACACCTTC.

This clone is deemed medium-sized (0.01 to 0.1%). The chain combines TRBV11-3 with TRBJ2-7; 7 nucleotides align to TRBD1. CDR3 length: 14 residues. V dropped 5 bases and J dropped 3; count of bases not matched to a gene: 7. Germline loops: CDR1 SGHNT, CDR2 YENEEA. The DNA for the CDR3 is TGTGCCAGCAGCCTCGACAGGGCCAACTACGAGCAGTACTTC. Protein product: CASSLDRANYEQYF. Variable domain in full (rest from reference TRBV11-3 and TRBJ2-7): EAGVVQSPRYKIIEKKQPVAFWCNPISGHNTLYWYLQNLGQGPELLIRYENEEAVDDSQLPKDRFSAERLKGVDSTLKIQPAELGDSAVYLCASSLDRANYEQYFGPGTRLTVT.

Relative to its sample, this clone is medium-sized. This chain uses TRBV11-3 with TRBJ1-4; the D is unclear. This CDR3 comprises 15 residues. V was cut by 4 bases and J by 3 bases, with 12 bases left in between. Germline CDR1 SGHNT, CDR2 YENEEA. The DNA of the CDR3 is TGTGCCAGCAGCTCGATGAAGAAGCCTAATGAAAAACTGTTTTTT. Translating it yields CASSSMKKPNEKLFF.

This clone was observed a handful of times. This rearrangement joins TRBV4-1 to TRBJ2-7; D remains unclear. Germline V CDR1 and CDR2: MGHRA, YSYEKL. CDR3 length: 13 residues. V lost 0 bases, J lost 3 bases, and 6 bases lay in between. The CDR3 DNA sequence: TGCGCCAGCAGCCAAGAACAATTCTACGAGCAGTACGTC. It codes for CASSQEQFYEQYV.

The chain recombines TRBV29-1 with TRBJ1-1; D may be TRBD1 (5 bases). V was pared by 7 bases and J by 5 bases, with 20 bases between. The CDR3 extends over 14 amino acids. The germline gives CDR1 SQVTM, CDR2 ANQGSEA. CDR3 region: CSARVGREGTEAFF. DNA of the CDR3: TGCAGCGCGCGTGTCGGCCGGGAGGGGACTGAAGCTTTCTTT.

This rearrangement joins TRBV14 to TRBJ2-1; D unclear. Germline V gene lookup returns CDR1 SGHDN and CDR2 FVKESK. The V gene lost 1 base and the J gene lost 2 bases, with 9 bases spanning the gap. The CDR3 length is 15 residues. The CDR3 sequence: CASSQVRRTYNEQFF. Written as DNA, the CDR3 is TGTGCCAGCAGCCAAGTGCGCCGAACCTACAATGAGCAGTTCTTC.

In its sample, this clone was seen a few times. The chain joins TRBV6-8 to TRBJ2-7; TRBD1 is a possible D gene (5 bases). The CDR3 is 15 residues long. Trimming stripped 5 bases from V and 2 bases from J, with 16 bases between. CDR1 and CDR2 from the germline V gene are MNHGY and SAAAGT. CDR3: CASSEEAGLTYEQYV. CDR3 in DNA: TGTGCCAGCAGTGAGGAAGCAGGGTTGACCTACGAGCAGTACGTC.

As DNA, the CDR3 is TGTGCCAGTAGTATAGTAGTCGGCAATGAGCAGTTCTTC. Amino acids: CASSIVVGNEQFF. The V and J genes are TRBV19 and TRBJ2-1; D gene uncertain. The CDR3 contains 13 residues. The V gene's germline CDR1 is LNHDA and CDR2 SQIVND (reference sequence). Trimming removed 1 base from V and 6 bases from J, with 7 bases in between. The whole variable domain, filled in from reference TRBV19 and TRBJ2-1, reads DGGITQSPKYLFRKEGQNVTLSCEQNLNHDAMYWYRQDPGQGLRLIYYSQIVNDFQKGDIAEGYSVSREKKESFPLTVTSAQKNPTAFYLCASSIVVGNEQFFGPGTRLTVL.

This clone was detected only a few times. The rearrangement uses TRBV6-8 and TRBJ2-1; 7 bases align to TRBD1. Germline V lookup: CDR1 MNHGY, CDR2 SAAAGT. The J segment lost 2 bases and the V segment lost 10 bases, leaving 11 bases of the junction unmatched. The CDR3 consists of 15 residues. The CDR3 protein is CAIRPGTAAYNEQFF. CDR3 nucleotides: TGTGCCATCAGACCCGGGACAGCAGCCTACAATGAGCAGTTCTTC.

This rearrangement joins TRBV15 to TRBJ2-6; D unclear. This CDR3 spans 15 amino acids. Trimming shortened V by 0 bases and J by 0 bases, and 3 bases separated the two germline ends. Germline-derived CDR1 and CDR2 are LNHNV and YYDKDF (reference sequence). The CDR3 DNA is TGTGCCACCAGCAGAGATCGCTCTGGGGCCAACGTCCTGACTTTC. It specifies CATSRDRSGANVLTF. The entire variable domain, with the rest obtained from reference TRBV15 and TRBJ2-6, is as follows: DAMVIQNPRYQVTQFGKPVTLSCSQTLNHNVMYWYQQKSSQAPKLLFHYYDKDFNNEADTPDNFQSRRPNTSFCFLDIRSPGLGDTAMYLCATSRDRSGANVLTFGAGSRLTVL.

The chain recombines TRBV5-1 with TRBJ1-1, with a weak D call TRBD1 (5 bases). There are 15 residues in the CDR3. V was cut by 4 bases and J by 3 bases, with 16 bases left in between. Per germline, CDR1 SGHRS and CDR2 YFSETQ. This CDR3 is CASSLGEWGDTEAFF. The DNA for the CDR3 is TGCGCCAGCAGCCTGGGAGAATGGGGGGACACTGAAGCTTTCTTT.

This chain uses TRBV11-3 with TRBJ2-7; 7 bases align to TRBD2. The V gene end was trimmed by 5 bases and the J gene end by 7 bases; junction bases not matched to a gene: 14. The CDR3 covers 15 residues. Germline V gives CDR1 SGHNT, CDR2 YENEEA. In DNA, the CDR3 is TGTGCCAGCAGCCCCCCCGGCGGGGGAACTCGGGAGCAGTACTTC. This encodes CASSPPGGGTREQYF.

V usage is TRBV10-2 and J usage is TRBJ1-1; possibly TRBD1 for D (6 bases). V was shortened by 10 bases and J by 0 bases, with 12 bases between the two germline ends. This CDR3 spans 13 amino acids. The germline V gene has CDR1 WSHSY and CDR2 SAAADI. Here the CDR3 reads CAIRRQVNTEAFF. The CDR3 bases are TGCGCCATCAGGAGACAGGTGAACACTGAAGCTTTCTTT.

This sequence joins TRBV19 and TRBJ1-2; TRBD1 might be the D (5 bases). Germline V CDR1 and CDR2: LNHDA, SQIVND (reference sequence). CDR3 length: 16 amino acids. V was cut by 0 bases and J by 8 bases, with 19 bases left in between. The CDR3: CASSIDLQTGGKGYTF. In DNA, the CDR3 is TGTGCCAGTAGTATAGATCTGCAAACCGGGGGAAAGGGCTACACCTTC.

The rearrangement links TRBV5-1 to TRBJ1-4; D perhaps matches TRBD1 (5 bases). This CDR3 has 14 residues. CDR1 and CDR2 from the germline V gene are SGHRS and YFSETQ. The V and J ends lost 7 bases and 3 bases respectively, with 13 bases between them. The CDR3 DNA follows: TGCGCCAGCTCATCCCGGGGGTCTAATGAAAAACTGTTTTTT. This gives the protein CASSSRGSNEKLFF.

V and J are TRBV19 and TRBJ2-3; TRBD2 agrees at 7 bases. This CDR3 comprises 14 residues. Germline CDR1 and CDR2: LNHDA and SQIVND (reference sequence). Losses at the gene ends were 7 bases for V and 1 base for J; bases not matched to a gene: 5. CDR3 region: CASKEGGGTDTQYF. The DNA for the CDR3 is TGTGCCAGTAAGGAGGGAGGGGGCACAGATACGCAGTATTTT.

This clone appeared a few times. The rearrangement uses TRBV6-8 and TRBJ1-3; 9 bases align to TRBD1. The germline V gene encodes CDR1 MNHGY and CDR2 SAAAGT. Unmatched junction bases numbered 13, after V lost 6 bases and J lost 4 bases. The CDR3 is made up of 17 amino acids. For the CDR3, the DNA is TGTGCCAGCAGGACCGGACAGGGGAGAGTAGCGGGAAACACCATATATTTT. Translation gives CASRTGQGRVAGNTIYF.

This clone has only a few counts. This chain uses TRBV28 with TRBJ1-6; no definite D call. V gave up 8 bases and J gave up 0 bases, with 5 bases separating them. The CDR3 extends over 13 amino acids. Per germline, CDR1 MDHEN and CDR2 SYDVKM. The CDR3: CASLYSYNSPLHF. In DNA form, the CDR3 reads TGTGCCAGCTTGTACTCCTATAATTCACCCCTCCACTTT.

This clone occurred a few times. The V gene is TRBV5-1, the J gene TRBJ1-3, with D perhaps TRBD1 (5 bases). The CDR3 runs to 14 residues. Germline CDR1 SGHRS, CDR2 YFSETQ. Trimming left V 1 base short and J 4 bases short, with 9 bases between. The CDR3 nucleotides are TGCGCCAGCAGCTTGTCAGGGTTGGGAAACACCATATATTTT. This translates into CASSLSGLGNTIYF.

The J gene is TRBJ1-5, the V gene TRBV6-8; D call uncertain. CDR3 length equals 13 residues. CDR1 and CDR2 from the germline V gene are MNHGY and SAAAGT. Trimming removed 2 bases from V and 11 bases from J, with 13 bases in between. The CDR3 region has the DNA TGTGCCAGCAGTTACAAGGACGGCGGGGCCCAGCATTTT. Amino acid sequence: CASSYKDGGAQHF.

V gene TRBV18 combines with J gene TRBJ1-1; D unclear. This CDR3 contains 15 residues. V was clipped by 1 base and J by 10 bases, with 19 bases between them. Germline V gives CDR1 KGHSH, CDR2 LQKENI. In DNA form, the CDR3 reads TGTGCCAGCTCACCACAGGGCCCCGGGTGGGTTGGAGCTTTCTTT. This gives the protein CASSPQGPGWVGAFF.

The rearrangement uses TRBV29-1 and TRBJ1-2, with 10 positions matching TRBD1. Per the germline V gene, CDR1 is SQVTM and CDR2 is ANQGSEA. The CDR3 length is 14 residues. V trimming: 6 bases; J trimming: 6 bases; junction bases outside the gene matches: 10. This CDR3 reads CSVSATGGMDGYTF. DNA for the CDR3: TGCAGCGTATCTGCGACAGGGGGCATGGATGGCTACACCTTC. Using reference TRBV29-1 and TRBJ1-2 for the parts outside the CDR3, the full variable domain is SAVISQKPSRDICQRGTSLTIQCQVDSQVTMMFWYRQQPGQSLTLIATANQGSEATYESGFVIDKFPISRPNLTFSTLTVSNMSPEDSSIYLCSVSATGGMDGYTFGSGTRLTVV.

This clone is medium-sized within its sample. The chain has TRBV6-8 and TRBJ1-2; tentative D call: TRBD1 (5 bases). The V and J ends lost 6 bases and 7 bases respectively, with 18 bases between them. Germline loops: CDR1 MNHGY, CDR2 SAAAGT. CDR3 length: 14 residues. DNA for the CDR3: TGTGCCAGCAGCCCGGGTACGGGACGAGGTGGCTACACCTTC. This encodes CASSPGTGRGGYTF.

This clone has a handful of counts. The CDR3 region has the DNA TGTGCCAGCAGACAGACCGGGACAGGGTATGGCTACACCTTC. Its protein is CASRQTGTGYGYTF. The rearrangement joins TRBV6-8 to TRBJ1-2; TRBD1 aligns across 9 bases. The germline V gene has CDR1 MNHGY and CDR2 SAAAGT. This CDR3 region has 14 residues. J lost 5 bases, V lost 6 bases, and 7 bases had no gene match.

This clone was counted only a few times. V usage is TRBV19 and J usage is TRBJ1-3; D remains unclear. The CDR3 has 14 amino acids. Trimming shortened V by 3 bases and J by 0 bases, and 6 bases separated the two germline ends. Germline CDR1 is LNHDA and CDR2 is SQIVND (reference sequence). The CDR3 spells CASSMVASGNTIYF. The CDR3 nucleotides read TGTGCCAGTAGTATGGTTGCCTCTGGAAACACCATATATTTT.